This TCR beta chain was captured by sequencing in a study of blood T cell repertoires in COVID-19. Turning to the study itself: Samples taken during acute and convalescent COVID-19 were collected in the United States, Italy and Spain. T cells, B-cell-depleted T cells, or PBMCs provided the cDNA or gDNA that served as material.

Only one count was recorded for this clone. The V segment lost 2 bases and the J segment 2 bases; nucleotides outside the gene matches: 5. Germline loops: CDR1 SGDLS, CDR2 YYNGEE. This CDR3 is 15 amino acids long. Methods used by the authors: Estimation of nucleated cell counts relied on the amplification of reference gene primers. Using immunoSEQ multiplex PCR, the repertoire was profiled, and TCRdb retains in-frame clones only, with some absent. Clone size and the V and J calls come from that table; the DNA yielded D and trimming. The sample lists more than 65,000 clones, 87% occurring once. The TCR was taken from a man in his fifties or sixties with active COVID-19. The material sequenced was peripheral blood. This sequence joins TRBV9 and TRBJ2-7; 9 bases fit TRBD2. The CDR3 is CASSVIAGDAYEQYF. In nucleotides, the CDR3 is TGTGCCAGCAGCGTCATAGCGGGAGACGCCTACGAGCAGTACTTC.